The 27 T cell receptor beta chains listed next were all sequenced from one sample in a study of blood T cell repertoires in COVID-19. Some clones are missing from TCRdb's copy, which holds only in-frame ones; the method was immunoSEQ multiplex PCR. The sample contains 250,000 to 300,000 clones, roughly 90% of which appear only once. Sequencing input: PBMCs or T cells enriched from blood (not recorded which). These receptors were collected from a woman aged 25 to 39 who had recovered from COVID-19.

In its sample, this clone was seen once. The chain uses TRBV9 and TRBJ1-2; a possible D gene is TRBD1 (5 bases). V was trimmed by 3 bases and J by 7 bases, leaving 16 bases between them. The CDR3 spans 14 residues. Looked up from germline, CDR1 is SGDLS and CDR2 is YYNGEE. The CDR3 is CASSAKQDIAGYTF. DNA of the CDR3: TGTGCCAGCAGCGCCAAACAGGACATTGCTGGCTACACCTTC.

This clone was observed a few times. This sequence joins TRBV10-3 and TRBJ1-1, with 7 nucleotides matching TRBD1. The germline V gene encodes CDR1 ENHRY and CDR2 SYGVKD. The CDR3 has 15 residues. Unmatched junction bases numbered 11, after V lost 3 bases and J lost 7 bases. The CDR3 DNA sequence: TGTGCCATCAGTGAATCGGGCCGACAGGGCAGTGAAGCTTTCTTT. It yields the protein CAISESGRQGSEAFF.

The rearrangement uses TRBV3-1 (or the pseudogene TRBV3-2) and TRBJ2-2, with D maybe TRBD1 (6 bases). Trimming stripped 3 bases from V and 5 bases from J, with 7 bases between. CDR1 and CDR2 from the germline V gene are LGHDT and YNNKEL (reference sequence). The CDR3 sequence is 13 residues long. CDR3 amino acids: CASSHRGTGELFF. The CDR3 bases are TGTGCCAGCAGCCATAGGGGGACCGGGGAGCTGTTTTTT.

The chain links TRBV10-3 to TRBJ2-3; the match to TRBD1 covers 7 bases. Germline lookup yields CDR1 ENHRY and CDR2 SYGVKD. The CDR3 runs to 18 residues. The V segment lost 0 bases and the J segment 0 bases; nucleotides outside the gene matches: 9. This CDR3 is CAISESGQTGSSTDTQYF. DNA for the CDR3: TGTGCCATCAGTGAGTCGGGCCAGACAGGGTCTAGCACAGATACGCAGTATTTT.

V gene TRBV19 combines with J gene TRBJ1-2, with 7 bases matching TRBD1. This CDR3 region has 13 residues. Per the germline V gene, CDR1 is LNHDA and CDR2 is SQIVND (reference sequence). The V gene end was trimmed by 8 bases and the J gene end by 3 bases; junction bases not matched to a gene: 6. For the CDR3, the DNA is TGTGCCAGTGAACCAGGGGGAGACTATGGCTACACCTTC. It is translated as CASEPGGDYGYTF.

The chain joins TRBV2 to TRBJ2-3; 11 nucleotides match TRBD2. J lost 2 bases, V lost 6 bases, and 10 bases had no gene match. The CDR3 is made up of 17 amino acids. CDR1 SNHLY and CDR2 FYNNEI come from the germline V gene. The CDR3 spells CASRTRGLAANTDTQYF. In DNA, the CDR3 is TGTGCCAGCAGAACACGGGGACTAGCGGCGAACACAGATACGCAGTATTTT.

This chain links TRBV10-3 with TRBJ1-1; the match to TRBD1 covers 8 bases. J was trimmed by 4 bases and V by 6 bases; bases with no gene match: 10. Germline V gives CDR1 ENHRY, CDR2 SYGVKD. CDR3 length: 15 residues. Here the CDR3 DNA reads TGTGCCATCAGCGGACAGGGCGGTCTGGGCACTGAAGCTTTCTTT. Amino acid sequence: CAISGQGGLGTEAFF.

The rearrangement joins TRBV28 to TRBJ1-1; D is unresolved. The germline V and J ends were trimmed by 5 bases and 2 bases, with 12 bases remaining between them. This CDR3 has 14 amino acids. Germline CDR1 and CDR2: MDHEN and SYDVKM. The CDR3 sequence is CASSGSYLNTEAFF. The CDR3 DNA reads TGTGCCAGCAGTGGTTCCTATCTAAACACTGAAGCTTTCTTT.

The J gene is TRBJ2-3, the V gene TRBV6-5; D perhaps matches TRBD1 (5 bases). Germline CDR1 MNHEY, CDR2 SVGAGI. CDR3 length: 13 amino acids. V was pared by 6 bases and J by 5 bases, with 12 bases between. This chain's CDR3 is CASRDLGEDTQYF. The CDR3 coding sequence is TGTGCCAGCAGAGACTTAGGGGAAGATACGCAGTATTTT.

The chain joins TRBV7-9 to TRBJ2-7, with TRBD1 as a possible D gene (5 bases). Germline assignment: CDR1 SEHNR and CDR2 FQNEAQ (reference sequence). Trimming shortened V by 4 bases and J by 6 bases, and 10 bases separated the two germline ends. This CDR3 has 12 residues. CDR3 bases: TGTGCCAGCAGCTCAGTAGGGGTCGAGCAGTACTTC. It specifies CASSSVGVEQYF.

V gene TRBV19 combines with J gene TRBJ1-2; tentative D call: TRBD1 (5 bases). Looked up from germline, CDR1 is LNHDA and CDR2 is SQIVND (reference sequence). V was trimmed by 9 bases and J by 5 bases, leaving 13 bases between them. The CDR3 runs 12 residues. The CDR3 bases are TGTGCCAGCACCACGGGGGGGTATGGCTACACCTTC. Encoded protein: CASTTGGYGYTF.

V gene TRBV4-1 combines with J gene TRBJ2-7; 10 bases line up with TRBD2. Germline CDR1 is MGHRA and CDR2 is YSYEKL. This CDR3 spans 15 amino acids. V was pared by 3 bases and J by 3 bases, with 5 bases of the junction left unmatched. CDR3 in amino acids: CASSQQAGGDYEQYF. CDR3 in DNA: TGCGCCAGCAGCCAGCAAGCGGGAGGGGACTACGAGCAGTACTTC.

V gene TRBV13 combines with J gene TRBJ2-2; 10 positions agree with TRBD1. From germline, CDR1 is PRHDT and CDR2 FYEKMQ (reference sequence). The V gene end was trimmed by 4 bases and the J gene end by 3 bases; junction bases not matched to a gene: 11. There are 18 residues in the CDR3. The CDR3 DNA is TGTGCCAGCAGCTCCAGTTTCCTCGGACAGGGGGACACCGGGGAGCTGTTTTTT. Translating gives CASSSSFLGQGDTGELFF.

A remark on this clone: At one of its ends the junction is not consistent with the germline gene, which may arise from a read error. The chain couples TRBV27 to TRBJ2-7; 10 bases are a match to TRBD2. CDR3 length: 14 residues. Germline-derived CDR1 and CDR2 are MNHEY and SMNVEV (reference sequence). The CDR3 sequence is CASSLSASGGQRHF. CDR3 nucleotides: TGTGCCAGCAGTTTATCAGCTAGCGGGGGCCAACGGCACTTC.

For this clone: The junction shows a germline mismatch at one end, possibly a read error. The chain is built from TRBV10-1 and TRBJ1-6, with a possible D match to TRBD1 (6 bases). The CDR3 covers 17 residues. CDR1 is WNHNN and CDR2 is SYGVQD in the germline V gene (reference sequence). In DNA form, the CDR3 reads TGCGCCAGCAGTGAGGACAGGCTCGGGTCACTATCTTCAGCCCTCCACTTT. Translating it yields CASSEDRLGSLSSALHF.

The chain employs TRBV6-2 or TRBV6-3 and TRBJ1-2; 8 bases line up with TRBD1. In germline, CDR1 is MNHEY, CDR2 SVGEGT. This CDR3 has 16 amino acids. The V gene end was trimmed by 1 base and the J gene end by 3 bases; junction bases not matched to a gene: 7. The DNA of the CDR3 is TGTGCCAGCAGTTACTACGGACCGACAGGGGACTATGGCTACACCTTC. Its translation: CASSYYGPTGDYGYTF.

The genes are TRBV10-3 and TRBJ2-7; 10 positions agree with TRBD1. The V and J ends lost 3 bases and 6 bases, in that order; junction bases with no gene match: 5. Germline CDR1 is ENHRY and CDR2 is SYGVKD. The CDR3 spans 14 residues. CDR3 sequence: CAISEGDRGGEQYF. The CDR3 DNA sequence: TGTGCCATCAGTGAAGGGGACAGGGGAGGCGAGCAGTACTTC.

V usage is TRBV6-1 and J usage is TRBJ2-1; D perhaps matches TRBD1 (5 bases). The germline V gene has CDR1 MNHNS and CDR2 SASEGT. V lost 2 bases and J lost 0, with 8 bases in between. The CDR3 consists of 15 residues. In DNA form, the CDR3 reads TGTGCCAGCAGTGAATCGACAGTCTCCTACAATGAGCAGTTCTTC. Its protein product is CASSESTVSYNEQFF.

This chain joins TRBV24-1 and TRBJ1-1, with a weak D call TRBD1 (5 bases). Germline V gene sequence: CDR1 KGHDR, CDR2 SFDVKD. CDR3 length: 14 amino acids. Trimming pared 4 bases from V and 10 bases from J, leaving 18 bases between. CDR3 DNA: TGTGCCACCAGTGACCCTCGGACACCCCTGCGAGCTTTCTTT. This sequence encodes CATSDPRTPLRAFF.

This clone was counted between two and nine times. V usage is TRBV7-9 and J usage is TRBJ2-7; 8 nucleotides line up with TRBD1. CDR1 and CDR2 from the germline V gene are SEHNR and FQNEAQ (reference sequence). This CDR3 spans 14 amino acids. Losses at the gene ends were 4 bases for V and 6 bases for J; bases not matched to a gene: 8. CDR3: CASSSAGGRVEQYF. The CDR3 DNA is TGTGCCAGCAGCTCCGCAGGGGGCAGAGTCGAGCAGTACTTC.

Only a few counts were recorded for this clone. The V gene is TRBV7-9, the J gene TRBJ1-1, with TRBD1 identical over 8 bases. CDR3 length: 13 residues. With 8 bases clipped from V and 2 bases from J, the junction kept 4 bases outside the gene matches. Germline lookup yields CDR1 SEHNR and CDR2 FQNEAQ (reference sequence). CDR3 in amino acids: CASQQGGNTEAFF. The DNA of the CDR3 is TGTGCCAGCCAACAGGGGGGTAACACTGAAGCTTTCTTT.

The V and J genes are TRBV11-2 and TRBJ2-2; 8 bases line up with TRBD2. V shed 6 bases and J 4 bases; nucleotides not matched to a gene: 7. This CDR3 is 15 amino acids long. CDR1 and CDR2 from the germline V gene are SGHAT and FQNNGV. This CDR3 reads CASSRAGGSTGELFF. The CDR3 nucleotides are TGTGCCAGCAGTCGTGCGGGGGGAAGCACCGGGGAGCTGTTTTTT.

The rearrangement joins TRBV19 to TRBJ1-2; 7 bases align to TRBD1. The CDR3 length is 13 residues. The V gene end was trimmed by 3 bases and the J gene end by 3 bases; junction bases not matched to a gene: 1. Germline V lookup: CDR1 LNHDA, CDR2 SQIVND (reference sequence). This CDR3 reads CASSMGTDYGYTF. The CDR3 coding sequence is TGTGCCAGTAGTATGGGGACAGACTATGGCTACACCTTC.

The CDR3 DNA is TGTGCCAGCAGCTCCCTGGGGGGGCCGGCAGATACGCAGTATTTT. Amino acid sequence: CASSSLGGPADTQYF. The chain links TRBV7-2 to TRBJ2-3; weak D call: TRBD2 (7 bases). The CDR3 spans 15 residues. V lost 4 bases and J lost 4, with 15 bases in between. The germline CDR1 and CDR2 sequences are SGHTA and FQGNSA.

The rearrangement joins TRBV4-1 to TRBJ2-4, with 11 nucleotides matching TRBD2. V gave up 1 base and J gave up 6 bases; unmatched junction bases: 8. Germline V gene sequence: CDR1 MGHRA, CDR2 YSYEKL. The CDR3 has 17 amino acids. CDR3 sequence reads: CASSQVTGTSGINIQYF. CDR3 in DNA: TGCGCCAGCAGCCAAGTGACCGGGACTAGCGGTATAAACATTCAGTACTTC.

The V call is TRBV19, the J call TRBJ1-2; D is unclear. Germline V lookup: CDR1 LNHDA, CDR2 SQIVND (reference sequence). The CDR3 has 13 amino acids. Trimming left V 3 bases short and J 6 bases short, with 11 bases between. The CDR3 DNA follows: TGTGCCAGTAGTATCCCGGGGAAGGATGGCTACACCTTC. It specifies CASSIPGKDGYTF. The variable domain in full, completed from reference TRBV19 and TRBJ1-2, reads DGGITQSPKYLFRKEGQNVTLSCEQNLNHDAMYWYRQDPGQGLRLIYYSQIVNDFQKGDIAEGYSVSREKKESFPLTVTSAQKNPTAFYLCASSIPGKDGYTFGSGTRLTVV.

J is TRBJ1-1 and V is TRBV10-3; D is ambiguous. V lost 4 bases and J 4 bases, leaving 7 bases between the germline ends. The CDR3 length is 12 residues. Germline lookup yields CDR1 ENHRY and CDR2 SYGVKD. This CDR3 is CAISGSGTEAFF. DNA of the CDR3: TGTGCCATCAGTGGTTCAGGCACTGAAGCTTTCTTT.